Below, one TCR beta chain is given with its context. Each of the patients experienced relapse following autologous stem cell transplantation, and their brentuximab vedotin exposure differed. Sequencing was performed with immunoSEQ multiplex PCR; in TCRdb, only in-frame clones are kept and a portion is missing. The sample gives tens of thousands of clones, around three quarters of which show up once; approximately 21% is in the top ten. The data belong to a study of PD-1 blockade in classical Hodgkin lymphoma. Study context: It was nivolumab at 3 mg/kg, given intravenously every 2 weeks, that patients received.

The CDR3 is 14 amino acids. With 3 bases removed from V and 3 bases from J, the gap between germline ends came to 12 bases. Germline V gives CDR1 SGDLS, CDR2 YYNGEE. V is TRBV9 and J is TRBJ1-2; tentative D call: TRBD1 (5 bases). The sample was peripheral blood mononuclear cells (PBMCs), taken before the second cycle of nivolumab. This receptor was taken from a human donor with classical Hodgkin lymphoma. The CDR3 region is CASSEGPYDYGYTF. Written as DNA, the CDR3 is TGTGCCAGCAGCGAGGGACCGTACGACTATGGCTACACCTTC.